This is a list of T cell receptor beta chains from one sample in a study of T cell responses to AZD1222 COVID-19 vaccine. The table came from immunoSEQ multiplex PCR; TCRdb's copy has only in-frame clones and leaves some out. The sample includes 110,000 or so clones, roughly 90% seen only once; the top ten take under 3%. The material sequenced was peripheral blood, taken on day 0 of AZD1222 vaccination. The receptor set was obtained from an adult in good health. Both conserved end residues are part of each CDR3. The order of the fields is D gene, clone size, J gene, V gene, CDR3 protein, CDR3 DNA. A D gene is named only where the DNA matches it firmly. Clone size is shown for a subset of rows, as once, few, many or a class of expanded clone.

d_gene: .
abundance: .
j_gene: TRBJ2-1
v_gene: TRBV9
CDR3aa: CASSVGKAGNEQFF
CDR3nt: TGTGCCAGCAGCGTAGGCAAAGCGGGCAATGAGCAGTTCTTC

d_gene: TRBD1
abundance: .
j_gene: TRBJ1-6
v_gene: TRBV25-1
CDR3aa: CASSRAQGRKSPLHF
CDR3nt: TGTGCCAGCAGTCGGGCACAGGGGAGGAAGTCACCCCTCCACTTT

d_gene: .
abundance: .
j_gene: TRBJ2-4
v_gene: TRBV12-3/TRBV12-4
CDR3aa: CASSLQGNIQYF
CDR3nt: TGTGCCAGCAGTTTACAGGGAAACATTCAGTACTTC

d_gene: .
abundance: .
j_gene: TRBJ2-7
v_gene: TRBV7-2
CDR3aa: CASSLGGKAYEQYF
CDR3nt: TGTGCCAGCAGCTTAGGGGGCAAAGCCTACGAGCAGTACTTC

d_gene: .
abundance: .
j_gene: TRBJ1-2
v_gene: TRBV19
CDR3aa: CASWSGTRANYGYTF
CDR3nt: TGTGCCAGTTGGTCCGGGACCCGAGCTAACTATGGCTACACCTTC

d_gene: .
abundance: .
j_gene: TRBJ2-5
v_gene: TRBV7-9
CDR3aa: CASSSGRTQYF
CDR3nt: TGTGCCAGCAGCTCGGGAAGAACCCAGTACTTC

d_gene: .
abundance: .
j_gene: TRBJ1-6
v_gene: TRBV11-3
CDR3aa: CASSPAGVLQNSPLHF
CDR3nt: TGTGCCAGCAGCCCAGCGGGCGTTTTGCAGAATTCACCCCTCCACTTT

d_gene: TRBD2
abundance: .
j_gene: TRBJ2-1
v_gene: TRBV19
CDR3aa: CASRHQGTSGPYNEQFF
CDR3nt: TGTGCCAGTAGGCATCAAGGGACTAGCGGGCCTTACAATGAGCAGTTCTTC

d_gene: TRBD1
abundance: .
j_gene: TRBJ2-7
v_gene: TRBV6-6
CDR3aa: CASRRQGMSYEQYF
CDR3nt: TGTGCCAGCAGGAGACAGGGGATGTCCTACGAGCAGTACTTC

d_gene: .
abundance: .
j_gene: TRBJ2-7
v_gene: TRBV7-9
CDR3aa: CASSLTGSEQYF
CDR3nt: TGTGCCAGCAGCCTAACCGGTTCCGAGCAGTACTTC

d_gene: .
abundance: .
j_gene: TRBJ2-5
v_gene: TRBV27
CDR3aa: CASSSNRETQYF
CDR3nt: TGTGCCAGCAGTTCCAACAGGGAGACCCAGTACTTC

d_gene: .
abundance: .
j_gene: TRBJ2-5
v_gene: TRBV4-1
CDR3aa: CASSQEGGGQETQYF
CDR3nt: TGCGCCAGCAGCCAAGAGGGAGGGGGACAAGAGACCCAGTACTTC

d_gene: .
abundance: once
j_gene: TRBJ1-1
v_gene: TRBV5-5
CDR3aa: CASSLVGRGTEAFF
CDR3nt: TGTGCCAGCAGCTTGGTCGGCAGGGGCACTGAAGCTTTCTTT

d_gene: .
abundance: .
j_gene: TRBJ2-1
v_gene: TRBV18
CDR3aa: CARSPPNPPSEEQFF
CDR3nt: TGTGCCAGATCACCACCGAACCCGCCGTCCGAGGAGCAGTTCTTC

d_gene: .
abundance: .
j_gene: TRBJ1-5
v_gene: TRBV5-5
CDR3aa: CASSFLGNQPQHF
CDR3nt: TGTGCCAGCAGCTTCCTAGGCAATCAGCCCCAGCATTTT

d_gene: .
abundance: .
j_gene: TRBJ1-3
v_gene: TRBV3-1/TRBV3-2
CDR3aa: CASSQGQVSSGNTIYF
CDR3nt: TGTGCCAGCAGCCAAGGGCAGGTATCCTCTGGAAACACCATATATTTT

d_gene: .
abundance: .
j_gene: TRBJ1-4
v_gene: TRBV18
CDR3aa: CASSPQQAYNEKLFF
CDR3nt: TGTGCCAGCTCACCACAGCAAGCTTATAATGAAAAACTGTTTTTT

d_gene: TRBD1
abundance: few
j_gene: TRBJ2-5
v_gene: TRBV14
CDR3aa: CASSASRTGIETQYF
CDR3nt: TGTGCCAGCAGCGCGAGCCGGACAGGGATAGAGACCCAGTACTTC

d_gene: .
abundance: .
j_gene: TRBJ2-7
v_gene: TRBV28
CDR3aa: CASASPVYEQYF
CDR3nt: TGTGCCAGCGCTTCCCCTGTCTACGAGCAGTACTTC

d_gene: .
abundance: .
j_gene: TRBJ2-7
v_gene: TRBV27
CDR3aa: CASRSPSYEQYF
CDR3nt: TGTGCCAGCAGATCCCCCTCCTACGAGCAGTACTTC

d_gene: TRBD1
abundance: .
j_gene: TRBJ2-1
v_gene: TRBV5-1
CDR3aa: CASSQTGEREQFF
CDR3nt: TGCGCCAGCAGCCAGACAGGGGAGCGTGAGCAGTTCTTC

d_gene: TRBD2
abundance: .
j_gene: TRBJ2-1
v_gene: TRBV18
CDR3aa: CASSPPGTSGRGEQFF
CDR3nt: TGTGCCAGCTCACCCCCCGGGACTAGCGGGAGGGGTGAGCAGTTCTTC

d_gene: TRBD2
abundance: .
j_gene: TRBJ2-5
v_gene: TRBV5-8
CDR3aa: CASSLGLAGREETQYF
CDR3nt: TGTGCCAGCAGCTTGGGACTAGCGGGACGAGAAGAGACCCAGTACTTC

d_gene: TRBD1
abundance: .
j_gene: TRBJ1-4
v_gene: TRBV28
CDR3aa: CASNRQGPLLGKLFF
CDR3nt: TGTGCCAGCAACCGACAGGGGCCCTTACTGGGGAAACTGTTTTTT

d_gene: TRBD1
abundance: .
j_gene: TRBJ1-2
v_gene: TRBV6-2/TRBV6-3
CDR3aa: CASSLGTVFTF
CDR3nt: TGTGCCAGCAGCCTCGGGACAGTGTTCACCTTC

d_gene: .
abundance: .
j_gene: TRBJ1-1
v_gene: TRBV12-3/TRBV12-4
CDR3aa: CASSLRGDTEAFF
CDR3nt: TGTGCCAGCAGTTTGCGAGGGGACACTGAAGCTTTCTTT

d_gene: .
abundance: .
j_gene: TRBJ2-3
v_gene: TRBV16
CDR3aa: CASSHSGSTDTQYF
CDR3nt: TGTGCCAGCAGCCATTCCGGTAGCACAGATACGCAGTATTTT

d_gene: TRBD2
abundance: once
j_gene: TRBJ2-1
v_gene: TRBV10-2
CDR3aa: CASSQRGARNEQFF
CDR3nt: TGCGCCAGCAGCCAGCGGGGGGCACGCAATGAGCAGTTCTTC

d_gene: .
abundance: .
j_gene: TRBJ2-3
v_gene: TRBV5-1
CDR3aa: CASSLGQDTDTQYF
CDR3nt: TGCGCCAGCAGCTTGGGGCAGGACACAGATACGCAGTATTTT

d_gene: TRBD2
abundance: .
j_gene: TRBJ2-7
v_gene: TRBV5-1
CDR3aa: CASSNTGTSGRPEQYF
CDR3nt: TGCGCCAGCAGCAATACCGGGACTAGCGGGAGACCCGAGCAGTACTTC

d_gene: .
abundance: .
j_gene: TRBJ2-7
v_gene: TRBV15
CDR3aa: CATSRDRVYEQYF
CDR3nt: TGTGCCACCAGCAGAGATCGAGTTTACGAGCAGTACTTC

d_gene: .
abundance: few
j_gene: TRBJ2-1
v_gene: TRBV29-1
CDR3aa: CSVEDLGLTEGSSYNEQFF
CDR3nt: TGCAGCGTTGAAGATCTTGGCCTAACGGAAGGGAGCTCCTACAATGAGCAGTTCTTC

d_gene: TRBD1
abundance: .
j_gene: TRBJ1-6
v_gene: TRBV3-1/TRBV3-2
CDR3aa: CASSQGLTGELSPLHF
CDR3nt: TGTGCCAGCAGCCAAGGGTTAACAGGGGAACTCTCACCCCTCCACTTT

d_gene: .
abundance: .
j_gene: TRBJ2-1
v_gene: TRBV4-1
CDR3aa: CASSQVRASLGNEQFF
CDR3nt: TGCGCCAGCAGCCAAGTACGGGCTAGTCTTGGGAATGAGCAGTTCTTC

d_gene: .
abundance: .
j_gene: TRBJ1-4
v_gene: TRBV2
CDR3aa: CASTATNEKLFF
CDR3nt: TGTGCCAGCACAGCTACTAATGAAAAACTGTTTTTT

d_gene: .
abundance: .
j_gene: TRBJ2-7
v_gene: TRBV28
CDR3aa: CASSDLGTLHEQYF
CDR3nt: TGTGCCAGCAGTGACCTAGGGACTCTCCACGAGCAGTACTTC

d_gene: .
abundance: .
j_gene: TRBJ1-2
v_gene: TRBV9
CDR3aa: CASSVGTDNYGYTF
CDR3nt: TGTGCCAGCAGCGTAGGGACGGATAACTATGGCTACACCTTC

d_gene: TRBD2
abundance: few
j_gene: TRBJ2-1
v_gene: TRBV7-9
CDR3aa: CASSPRTSGRGRHEQFF
CDR3nt: TGTGCCAGCAGCCCCCGGACTAGCGGGAGGGGGCGGCATGAGCAGTTCTTC

d_gene: .
abundance: .
j_gene: TRBJ1-6
v_gene: TRBV7-2
CDR3aa: CASSSRPSWRSPLHF
CDR3nt: TGTGCCAGCAGTTCCCGACCTTCTTGGAGGTCACCCCTCCACTTT

d_gene: TRBD1
abundance: .
j_gene: TRBJ1-6
v_gene: TRBV19
CDR3aa: CASSIGTGDNSPLHF
CDR3nt: TGTGCCAGTAGTATCGGGACAGGAGATAATTCACCCCTCCACTTT

d_gene: TRBD2
abundance: .
j_gene: TRBJ2-5
v_gene: TRBV7-2
CDR3aa: CASSLGPVSGGPQETQYF
CDR3nt: TGTGCCAGCAGCTTAGGTCCGGTTAGCGGGGGCCCCCAAGAGACCCAGTACTTC

d_gene: .
abundance: .
j_gene: TRBJ1-1
v_gene: TRBV11-3
CDR3aa: CASSVETNTEAFF
CDR3nt: TGTGCCAGCAGCGTCGAGACAAACACTGAAGCTTTCTTT

d_gene: .
abundance: few
j_gene: TRBJ1-2
v_gene: TRBV11-3
CDR3aa: CASSRVGATDGYTF
CDR3nt: TGTGCCAGCAGCCGCGTCGGAGCTACCGATGGCTACACCTTC

d_gene: .
abundance: .
j_gene: TRBJ1-5
v_gene: TRBV19
CDR3aa: CASSMDTGYSNQPQHF
CDR3nt: TGTGCCAGTAGTATGGACACTGGATATAGCAATCAGCCCCAGCATTTT

d_gene: .
abundance: .
j_gene: TRBJ1-4
v_gene: TRBV4-2
CDR3aa: CASSQVEAAAGEKLFF
CDR3nt: TGTGCCAGCAGCCAAGTAGAGGCAGCAGCGGGAGAAAAACTGTTTTTT

d_gene: .
abundance: .
j_gene: TRBJ2-1
v_gene: TRBV5-8
CDR3aa: CASSKGQAGAYNEQFF
CDR3nt: TGTGCCAGCAGCAAGGGACAGGCGGGAGCCTACAATGAGCAGTTCTTC

d_gene: TRBD1
abundance: .
j_gene: TRBJ2-2
v_gene: TRBV2
CDR3aa: CASFRRIPGQGGTGELFF
CDR3nt: TGTGCCAGCTTCCGTAGAATCCCGGGACAGGGTGGCACCGGGGAGCTGTTTTTT

d_gene: .
abundance: .
j_gene: TRBJ2-7
v_gene: TRBV9
CDR3aa: CASSVGQDAYEQYF
CDR3nt: TGTGCCAGCAGCGTAGGGCAGGACGCCTACGAGCAGTACTTC

d_gene: .
abundance: .
j_gene: TRBJ2-2
v_gene: TRBV7-2
CDR3aa: CASSLNSGELFF
CDR3nt: TGTGCCAGCAGCTTAAATTCCGGGGAGCTGTTTTTT